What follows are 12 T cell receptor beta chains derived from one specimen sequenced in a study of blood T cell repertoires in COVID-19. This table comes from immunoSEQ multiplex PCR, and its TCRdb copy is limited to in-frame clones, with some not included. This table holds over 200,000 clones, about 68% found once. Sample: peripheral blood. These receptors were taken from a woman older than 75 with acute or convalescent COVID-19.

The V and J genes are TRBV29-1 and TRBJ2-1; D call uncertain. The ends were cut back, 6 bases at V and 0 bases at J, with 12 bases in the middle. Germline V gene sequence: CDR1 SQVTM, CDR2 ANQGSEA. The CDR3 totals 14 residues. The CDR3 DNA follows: TGCAGCGTAAGAGATCCTCGCTCCTACAATGAGCAGTTCTTC. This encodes CSVRDPRSYNEQFF.

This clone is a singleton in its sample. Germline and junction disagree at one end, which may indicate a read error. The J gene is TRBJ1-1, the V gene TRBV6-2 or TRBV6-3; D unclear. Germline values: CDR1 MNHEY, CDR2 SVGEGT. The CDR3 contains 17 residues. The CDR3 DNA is TGTGCCAGCAGTTCCAGAGGGAGCGGACTTATGAACGCTGAAGCTTTCTTT. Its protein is CASSSRGSGLMNAEAFF.

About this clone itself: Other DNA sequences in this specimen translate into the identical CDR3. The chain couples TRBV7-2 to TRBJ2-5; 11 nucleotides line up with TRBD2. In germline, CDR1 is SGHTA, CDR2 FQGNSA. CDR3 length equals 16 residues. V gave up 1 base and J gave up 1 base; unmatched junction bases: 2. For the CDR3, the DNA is TGTGCCAGCAGCTTAGGGGGACTAGCGGTCCAAGAGACCCAGTACTTC. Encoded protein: CASSLGGLAVQETQYF.

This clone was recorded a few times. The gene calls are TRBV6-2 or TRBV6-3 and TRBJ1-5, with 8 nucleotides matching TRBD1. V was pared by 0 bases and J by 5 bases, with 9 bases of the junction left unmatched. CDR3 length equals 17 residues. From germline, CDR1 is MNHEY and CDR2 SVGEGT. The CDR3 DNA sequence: TGTGCCAGCAGTTACTCGGGGGGACAGGACCCTTATCAGCCCCAGCATTTT. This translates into CASSYSGGQDPYQPQHF.

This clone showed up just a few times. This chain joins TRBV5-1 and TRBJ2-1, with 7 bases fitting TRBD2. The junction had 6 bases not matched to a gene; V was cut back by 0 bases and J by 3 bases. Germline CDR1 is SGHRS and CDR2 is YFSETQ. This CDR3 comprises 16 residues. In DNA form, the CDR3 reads TGCGCCAGCAGCTTGGGACATGGGGGGGACTACAATGAGCAGTTCTTC. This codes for CASSLGHGGDYNEQFF.

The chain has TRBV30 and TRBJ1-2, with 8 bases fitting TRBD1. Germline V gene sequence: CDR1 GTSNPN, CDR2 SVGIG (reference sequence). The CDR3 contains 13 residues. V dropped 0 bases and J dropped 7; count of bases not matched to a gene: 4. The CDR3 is CAWSVKTGVGYTF. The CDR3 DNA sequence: TGTGCCTGGAGTGTAAAGACAGGGGTTGGCTACACCTTC.

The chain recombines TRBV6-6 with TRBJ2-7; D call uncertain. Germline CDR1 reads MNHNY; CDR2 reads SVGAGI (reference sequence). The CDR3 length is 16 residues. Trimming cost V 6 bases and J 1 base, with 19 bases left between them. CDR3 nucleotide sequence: TGTGCCAGCAGGCGGAACATAGCTATTTGGTCCTACGAGCAGTACTTC. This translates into CASRRNIAIWSYEQYF.

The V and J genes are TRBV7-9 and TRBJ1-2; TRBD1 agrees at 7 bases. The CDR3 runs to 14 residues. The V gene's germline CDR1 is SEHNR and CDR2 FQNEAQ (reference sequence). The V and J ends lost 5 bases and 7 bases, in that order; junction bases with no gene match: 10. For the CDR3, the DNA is TGTGCCAGCAGCCCCGGACAGGCTATGGGTGGCTACACCTTC. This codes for CASSPGQAMGGYTF.

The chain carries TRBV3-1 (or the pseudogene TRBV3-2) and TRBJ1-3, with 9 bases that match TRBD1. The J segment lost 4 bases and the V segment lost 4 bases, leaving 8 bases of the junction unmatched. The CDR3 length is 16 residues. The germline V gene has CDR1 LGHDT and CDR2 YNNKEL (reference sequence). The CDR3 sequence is CASSLLTGGKGNTIYF. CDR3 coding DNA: TGTGCCAGCAGCCTGCTCACAGGGGGCAAAGGAAACACCATATATTTT.

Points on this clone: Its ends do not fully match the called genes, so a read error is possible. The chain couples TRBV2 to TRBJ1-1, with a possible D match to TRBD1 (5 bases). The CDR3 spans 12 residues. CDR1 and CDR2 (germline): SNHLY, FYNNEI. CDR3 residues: CASSKAGLEAFF. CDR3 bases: TGTGCCAGCAGTAAAGCGGGACTTGAAGCTTTCTTT.

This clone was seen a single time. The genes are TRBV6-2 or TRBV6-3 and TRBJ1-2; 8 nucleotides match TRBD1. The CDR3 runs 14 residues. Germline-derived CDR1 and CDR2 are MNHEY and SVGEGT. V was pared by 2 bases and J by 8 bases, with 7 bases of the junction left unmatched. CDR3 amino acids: CASSYTRTGIGYTF. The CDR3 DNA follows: TGTGCCAGCAGTTACACCCGGACAGGGATAGGCTACACCTTC.

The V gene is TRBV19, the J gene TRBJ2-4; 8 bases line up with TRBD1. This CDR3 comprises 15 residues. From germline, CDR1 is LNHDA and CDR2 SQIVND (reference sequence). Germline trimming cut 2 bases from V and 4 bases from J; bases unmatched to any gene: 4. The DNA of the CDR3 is TGTGCCAGTAGTATAACCGGGACAGGAAAAAACATTCAGTACTTC. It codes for CASSITGTGKNIQYF.